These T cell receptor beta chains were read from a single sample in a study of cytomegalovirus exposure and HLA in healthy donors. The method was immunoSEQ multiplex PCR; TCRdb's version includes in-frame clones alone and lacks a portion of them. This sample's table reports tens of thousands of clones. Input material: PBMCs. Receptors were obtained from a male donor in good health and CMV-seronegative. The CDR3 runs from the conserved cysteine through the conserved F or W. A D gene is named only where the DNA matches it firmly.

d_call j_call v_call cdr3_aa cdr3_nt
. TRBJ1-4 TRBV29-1 CSAYYSQVNEKLFF TGCAGCGCTTATTATTCACAGGTTAATGAAAAACTGTTTTTT
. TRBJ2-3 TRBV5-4 CASSLFGGADTQYF TGTGCCAGCAGCTTGTTTGGAGGGGCAGATACGCAGTATTTT
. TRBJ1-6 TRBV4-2 CASSQGRSYNSPLHF TGTGCCAGCAGCCAAGGTCGCTCCTATAATTCACCCCTACACTTT
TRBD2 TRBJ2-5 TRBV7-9 CASPDGSSGKETQYF TGTGCCAGCCCCGACGGGTCTAGCGGGAAAGAGACCCAGTACTTC
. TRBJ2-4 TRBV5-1 CASSPGGLLAKNIQYF TGCGCCAGCAGCCCCGGGGGTCTGCTAGCCAAAAACATTCAGTACTTC
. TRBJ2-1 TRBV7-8 CASRDPPVTAIFF TGTGCCAGCAGAGACCCGCCCGTGACAGCCATTTTCTTC
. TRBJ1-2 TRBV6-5 CASGVPGTPGYTF TGTGCCAGCGGGGTACCAGGGACTCCTGGCTACACCTTC
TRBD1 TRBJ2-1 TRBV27 CASSTGDDNEQFF TGTGCCAGCAGCACAGGGGACGACAATGAGCAGTTCTTC
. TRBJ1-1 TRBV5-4 CASSLSQANTEAFF TGTGCCAGCAGCTTGAGTCAGGCGAACACTGAAGCTTTCTTT
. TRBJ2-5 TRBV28 CASARGGPQETQYF TGTGCCAGCGCCAGGGGAGGGCCCCAAGAGACCCAGTACTTC
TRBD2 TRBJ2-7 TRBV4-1 CASSLLMGGSAYEQYF TGCGCCAGCAGCCTTTTAATGGGGGGGAGCGCCTACGAGCAGTACTTC
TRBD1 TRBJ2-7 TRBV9 CASSVGTGDEQYF TGTGCCAGCAGCGTGGGAACAGGGGACGAGCAGTACTTC
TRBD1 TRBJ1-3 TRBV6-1 CASSVGQGRNNIYF TGTGCCAGCAGCGTTGGACAGGGGAGAAACAACATATATTTT
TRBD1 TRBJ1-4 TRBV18 CASSTRQGSNEKLFF TGTGCCAGCTCAACTCGACAGGGTTCTAATGAAAAACTGTTTTTT
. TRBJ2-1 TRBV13 CASSSPGHKYNEQFF TGTGCCAGCAGCTCTCCGGGACACAAGTACAATGAGCAGTTCTTC
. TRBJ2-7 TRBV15 CATSRKSGPYEQYF TGTGCCACCAGCAGAAAAAGCGGCCCCTACGAGCAGTACTTC
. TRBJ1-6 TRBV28 CASSLLENSPLHF TGTGCCAGCAGTTTATTGGAGAATTCACCCCTCCACTTT
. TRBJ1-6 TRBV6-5 CASSYRQDGSPLHF TGTGCCAGCAGTTACCGGCAGGATGGTTCACCCCTCCACTTT
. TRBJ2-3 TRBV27 CASSTGVDTQYF TGTGCCAGCAGCACCGGGGTAGATACGCAGTATTTT
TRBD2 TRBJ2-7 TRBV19 CASSRPAGDSYEQYF TGTGCCAGTAGTCGGCCCGCGGGGGACTCCTACGAGCAGTACTTC
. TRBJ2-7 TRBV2 CASRGESLGSYEQYF TGTGCCAGCAGGGGCGAAAGCCTGGGCTCCTACGAGCAGTACTTC
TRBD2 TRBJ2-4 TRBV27 CASSQGTSGRVAKNIQYF TGTGCCAGCAGCCAAGGGACTAGCGGGCGGGTAGCCAAAAACATTCAGTACTTC
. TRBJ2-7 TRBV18 CASSPIQGQSSYEQYF TGTGCCAGCTCTCCAATACAGGGCCAGAGCTCCTACGAGCAGTACTTC
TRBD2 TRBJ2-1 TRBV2 CASRDSGGSDNEQFF TGTGCCAGCAGAGATAGCGGGGGCTCCGACAATGAGCAGTTCTTC
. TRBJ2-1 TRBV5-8 CASSLGYKRSEQFF TGTGCCAGCAGCTTGGGGTACAAGCGAAGTGAGCAGTTCTTC
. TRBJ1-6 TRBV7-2 CASSRDLSLHF TGTGCCAGCAGCCGCGACTTAAGCCTCCACTTT
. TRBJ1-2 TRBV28 CASSLDNDYGYTF TGTGCCAGCAGTTTAGACAACGACTATGGCTACACCTTC
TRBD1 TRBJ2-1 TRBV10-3 CAITPDRNSDNEQFF TGTGCCATCACCCCGGACAGGAATTCCGACAATGAGCAGTTCTTC
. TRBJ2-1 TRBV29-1 CSSGGDRALFF TGCAGCTCCGGGGGGGACAGGGCGTTGTTCTTC
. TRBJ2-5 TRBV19 CASSKAGGGEETQYF TGTGCCAGTAGTAAGGCAGGGGGAGGAGAAGAGACCCAGTACTTC
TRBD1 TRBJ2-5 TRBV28 CASSPGQGRVEQYF TGTGCCAGCAGCCCGGGACAGGGGAGGGTTGAGCAGTACTTC
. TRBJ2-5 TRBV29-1 CSVEGDSGGETQYF TGCAGCGTTGAGGGAGATAGCGGAGGAGAGACCCAGTACTTC
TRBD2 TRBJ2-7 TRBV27 CASSLSAAGAASSYEQYF TGTGCCAGCAGTTTATCGGCCGCGGGAGCCGCGAGCTCCTACGAGCAGTACTTC
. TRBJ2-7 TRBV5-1 CASSLARGRYEQYF TGCGCCAGCAGCTTGGCCAGGGGACGGTACGAGCAGTACTTC
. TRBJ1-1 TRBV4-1 CASRQGRGGAFF TGCGCCAGCAGACAAGGGAGGGGGGGAGCTTTCTTT
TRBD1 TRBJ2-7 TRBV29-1 CSVQTGGLSEQYF TGCAGCGTACAGACAGGGGGCTTGAGCGAGCAGTACTTC
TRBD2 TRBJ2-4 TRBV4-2 CASSQDRREGNIQYF TGTGCCAGCAGCCAAGATCGGCGGGAGGGAAACATTCAGTACTTC
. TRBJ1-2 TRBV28 CASSPKTANYGYTF TGTGCCAGCAGTCCAAAAACAGCTAACTATGGCTACACCTTC
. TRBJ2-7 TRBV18 CASSSLSVGFSAYEQYF TGTGCCAGCTCTTCCTTATCCGTCGGCTTTAGCGCCTACGAGCAGTACTTC
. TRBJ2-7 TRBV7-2 CASSSLLDEQYF TGTGCCAGCAGCTCCCTTCTCGACGAGCAGTACTTC
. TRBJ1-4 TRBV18 CASSPSKGPTEKLFF TGTGCCAGCTCGCCATCGAAGGGGCCAACTGAAAAACTGTTTTTT
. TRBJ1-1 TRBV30 CAWTDGGSTEAFF TGTGCCTGGACCGACGGAGGATCCACTGAAGCTTTCTTT
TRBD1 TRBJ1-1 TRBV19 CASYSGTGGDWVTEAFF TGTGCCTCCTACTCCGGGACAGGGGGAGATTGGGTCACTGAAGCTTTCTTT
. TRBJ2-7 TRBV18 CASSADREGEQYF TGTGCCAGCTCAGCGGACAGGGAGGGCGAGCAGTACTTC
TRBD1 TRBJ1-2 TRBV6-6 CASSYSSPGQGDGYTF TGTGCCAGCAGTTACTCATCTCCGGGGCAGGGGGATGGCTACACCTTC
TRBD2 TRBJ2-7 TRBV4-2 CASSQVKASGVNEQYF TGTGCCAGCAGCCAAGTTAAGGCTAGCGGGGTCAACGAGCAGTACTTC
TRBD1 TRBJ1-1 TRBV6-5 CASRRQGAGTEAFF TGTGCCAGCAGGAGACAGGGGGCGGGTACTGAAGCTTTCTTT
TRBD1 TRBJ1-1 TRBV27 CASSLSGRGMNTEAFF TGTGCCAGCAGTTTATCGGGCAGGGGGATGAACACTGAAGCTTTCTTT